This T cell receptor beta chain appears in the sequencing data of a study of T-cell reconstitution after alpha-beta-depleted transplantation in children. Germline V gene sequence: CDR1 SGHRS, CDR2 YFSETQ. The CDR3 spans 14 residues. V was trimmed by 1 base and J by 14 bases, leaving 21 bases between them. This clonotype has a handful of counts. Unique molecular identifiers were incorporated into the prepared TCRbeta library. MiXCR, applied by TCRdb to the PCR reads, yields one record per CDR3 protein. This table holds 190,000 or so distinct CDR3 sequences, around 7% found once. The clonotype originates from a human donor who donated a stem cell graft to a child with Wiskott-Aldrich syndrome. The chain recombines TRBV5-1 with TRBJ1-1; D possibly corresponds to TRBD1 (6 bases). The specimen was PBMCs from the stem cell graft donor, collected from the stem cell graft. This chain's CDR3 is CASSLNPRQGSVFF. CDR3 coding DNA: TGCGCCAGCAGCTTGAATCCTCGCCAGGGGAGTGTGTTCTTT.